Listed below are T cell receptor beta chains from one sample, sequenced in a study of blood T cells in healthy people across ages. From the 5' RACE reads, TCRdb called clonotypes with MiXCR, one entry per CDR3 protein. The sample records 270,000 or so distinct CDR3 sequences, 25% to 30% being singletons. Sequences were obtained from blood. These receptors all stem from a woman in her 70s in good health. Both conserved end residues are part of each CDR3. Size is omitted from some rows. Given values are once, few, many or a class for expanded clones.

V	J	size	CDR3
TRBV5-1	NA	NA	CASSPEARNNEQFF
TRBV6-5	NA	few	CASSYSGTGYNEQFF
TRBV7-2	TRBJ2-7	many	CASSLEGAIGEQYF
TRBV20-1	TRBJ2-7	NA	CSARRRETGYEQYF
TRBV6-2/TRBV6-3	TRBJ1-1	many	CASSYGGYTEAFF
TRBV20-1	TRBJ1-1	NA	CSAIGQGTEAFF
TRBV9	TRBJ2-2	NA	CASSVGVPDNTGELFF
TRBV5-1	TRBJ1-4	NA	CASSRNPGGLANEKLFF
TRBV3-1	TRBJ1-1	few	CASILQGADTEAFF
TRBV20-1	TRBJ2-3	NA	CSAGGQGLAGGRADTQYF
TRBV12-3/TRBV12-4	TRBJ2-7	NA	CASRTSGGAHEQYF
TRBV4-1	TRBJ1-1	few	CASSRGSLNTEAFF
TRBV6-6	TRBJ2-7	many	CASNKLEGPYEQYF
TRBV5-1	TRBJ2-5	NA	CASRDGQTVLAAQETQYF
TRBV27	TRBJ2-2	many	CASSLGVGELFF
TRBV3-1	TRBJ2-7	NA	CASSQFKPGGEQYF
TRBV3-1	TRBJ1-6	NA	CASSQGQGSYNSPLHF
TRBV12-3/TRBV12-4	TRBJ2-3	NA	CASSLRWGDAQYF
TRBV29-1	TRBJ1-1	NA	CSVDGTEAFF
TRBV7-2	TRBJ2-1	few	CASSSFASYNEQFF
TRBV6-2/TRBV6-3	TRBJ2-4	NA	CASIGAKNIQYF
TRBV7-2	TRBJ2-3	NA	CASSPLDSLITDTQYF
TRBV2	TRBJ1-5	few	CASRGYNQPQHF
TRBV20-1	NA	NA	CSARIIGAGARNEQFF
TRBV20-1	TRBJ1-2	few	CSARDKGLDGYTF
TRBV7-6	TRBJ2-1	few	CASSLVQYNEQFF
TRBV29-1	TRBJ2-7	few	CSVLSGGYEQYF
TRBV12-3/TRBV12-4	TRBJ2-1	many	CASSPPGLAGGFYNEQFF
TRBV12-3/TRBV12-4	TRBJ2-3	NA	CASSSHGLVSTDTQYF
TRBV12-5	TRBJ2-2	NA	CASGFSLDGTYTGELFF
TRBV29-1	TRBJ2-5	many	CSGAGVGGETQYF
TRBV19	TRBJ2-7	NA	CASSTGQRGSYEQYF
TRBV12-3/TRBV12-4	TRBJ2-5	few	CASSPARIQETQYF
TRBV7-9	TRBJ1-2	NA	CASSSAAGAGNTF
TRBV5-1	TRBJ2-7	NA	CASSDKTGSYEQYF
TRBV14	TRBJ2-7	NA	CASDREWDYRYEQYF
TRBV5-6	TRBJ2-2	many	CASSYIQRTGELFF
TRBV9	TRBJ1-2	NA	CASSVVQFPYGYTF
TRBV5-5	TRBJ2-2	NA	CASSYNSGSTGELFF
TRBV20-1	TRBJ2-1	many	CSAPQSLLAGDNPEQFF
TRBV6-6	TRBJ2-1	NA	CASSYSKGSYNEQFF
TRBV5-1	TRBJ1-1	few	CASSLSTPQNTEAFF
TRBV28	TRBJ2-3	NA	CASSPFGGARGADTQYF
TRBV20-1	TRBJ2-3	NA	CSARDTTSGNTDTQYF
TRBV3-1	TRBJ1-2	NA	CASSQGDSFGYTF
TRBV20-1	TRBJ2-7	few	CSALAGVIEQYF
TRBV18	TRBJ2-5	medium-sized	CASSTSGTRQETQYF
TRBV15	TRBJ1-4	few	CATSRDPPGGGEKLFF
TRBV5-1	TRBJ2-2	few	CASSLVRGGPGELFF
TRBV28	TRBJ2-5	NA	CASSSQSGRAGQETQYF
TRBV24-1	TRBJ2-5	few	CAASRSGSGRQSF
TRBV5-1	TRBJ2-1	few	CASSGTGTSRANEQFF
TRBV12-3/TRBV12-4	TRBJ1-2	NA	CASSLGTGGGYPF